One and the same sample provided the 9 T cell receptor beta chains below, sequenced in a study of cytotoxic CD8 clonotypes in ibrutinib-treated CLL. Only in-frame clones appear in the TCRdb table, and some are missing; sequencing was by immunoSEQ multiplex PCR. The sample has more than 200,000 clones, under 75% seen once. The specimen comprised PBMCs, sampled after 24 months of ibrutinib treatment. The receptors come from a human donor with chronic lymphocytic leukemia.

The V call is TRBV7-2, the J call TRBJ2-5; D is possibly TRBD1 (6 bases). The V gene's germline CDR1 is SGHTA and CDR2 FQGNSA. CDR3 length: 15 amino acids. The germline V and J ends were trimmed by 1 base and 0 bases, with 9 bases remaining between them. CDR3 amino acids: CASSLVGGYQETQYF. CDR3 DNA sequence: TGTGCCAGCAGCTTAGTTGGGGGCTACCAAGAGACCCAGTACTTC. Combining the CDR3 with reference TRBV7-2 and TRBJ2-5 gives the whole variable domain GAGVSQSPSNKVTEKGKDVELRCDPISGHTALYWYRQSLGQGLEFLIYFQGNSAPDKSGLPSDRFSAERTGGSVSTLTIQRTQQEDSAVYLCASSLVGGYQETQYFGPGTRLLVL.

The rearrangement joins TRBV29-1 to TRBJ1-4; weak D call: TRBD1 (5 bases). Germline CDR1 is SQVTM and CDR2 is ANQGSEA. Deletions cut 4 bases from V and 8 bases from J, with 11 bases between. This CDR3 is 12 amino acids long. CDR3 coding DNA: TGCAGCGTTGGGCTGGGGGGAGAAAAACTGTTTTTT. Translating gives CSVGLGGEKLFF. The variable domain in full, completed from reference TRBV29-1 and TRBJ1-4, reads SAVISQKPSRDICQRGTSLTIQCQVDSQVTMMFWYRQQPGQSLTLIATANQGSEATYESGFVIDKFPISRPNLTFSTLTVSNMSPEDSSIYLCSVGLGGEKLFFGSGTQLSVL.

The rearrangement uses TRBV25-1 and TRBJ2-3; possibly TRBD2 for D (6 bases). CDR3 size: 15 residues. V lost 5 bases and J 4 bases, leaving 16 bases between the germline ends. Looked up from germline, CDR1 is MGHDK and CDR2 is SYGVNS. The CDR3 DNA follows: TGTGCCAGCAGTTACGGGACTTACCCGGCAGATACGCAGTATTTT. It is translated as CASSYGTYPADTQYF.

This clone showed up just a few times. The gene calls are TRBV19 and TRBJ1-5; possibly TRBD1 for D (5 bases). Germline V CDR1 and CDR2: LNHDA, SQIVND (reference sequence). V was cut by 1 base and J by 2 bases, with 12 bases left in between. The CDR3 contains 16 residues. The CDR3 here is CASSIAWGTGNQPQHF. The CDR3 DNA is TGTGCCAGTAGTATAGCTTGGGGGACGGGCAATCAGCCCCAGCATTTT.

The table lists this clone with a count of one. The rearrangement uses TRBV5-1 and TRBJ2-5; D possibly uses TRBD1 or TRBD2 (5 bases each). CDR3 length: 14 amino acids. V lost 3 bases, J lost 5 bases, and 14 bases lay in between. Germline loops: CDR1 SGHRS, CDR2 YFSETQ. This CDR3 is CASSSPGWGETQYF. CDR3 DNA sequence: TGCGCCAGCAGCTCGCCCGGGTGGGGGGAGACCCAGTACTTC.

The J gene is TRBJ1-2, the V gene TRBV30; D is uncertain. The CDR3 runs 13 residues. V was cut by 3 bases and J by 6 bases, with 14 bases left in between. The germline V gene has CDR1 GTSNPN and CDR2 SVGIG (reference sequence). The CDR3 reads CAWSLTEYHGYTF. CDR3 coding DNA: TGTGCCTGGAGCCTAACAGAGTACCATGGCTACACCTTC.

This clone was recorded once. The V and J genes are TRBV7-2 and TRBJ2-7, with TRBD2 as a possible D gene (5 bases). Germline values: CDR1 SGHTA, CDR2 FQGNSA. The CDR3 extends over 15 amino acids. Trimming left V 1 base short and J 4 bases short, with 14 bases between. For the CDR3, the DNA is TGTGCCAGCAGCTTAGAGCCAGCGGCCAGTTACGAGCAGTACTTC. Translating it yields CASSLEPAASYEQYF.

The CDR3 region is CASSLVSGNQETQYF. The CDR3 coding sequence is TGTGCCAGCAGCTTAGTAAGCGGAAACCAAGAGACCCAGTACTTC. The gene calls are TRBV7-2 and TRBJ2-5, with D possibly TRBD2 on 5 matching bases. The V and J ends lost 1 base and 0 bases respectively, with 9 bases between them. The CDR3 loop spans 15 amino acids. Germline V gene sequence: CDR1 SGHTA, CDR2 FQGNSA.

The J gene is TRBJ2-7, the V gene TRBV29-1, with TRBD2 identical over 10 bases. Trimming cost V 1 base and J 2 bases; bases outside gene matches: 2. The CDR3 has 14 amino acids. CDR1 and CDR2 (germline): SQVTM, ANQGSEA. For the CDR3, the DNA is TGCAGCGTTGAAGGGACTAGCGGCACCTACGAGCAGTACTTC. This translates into CSVEGTSGTYEQYF.